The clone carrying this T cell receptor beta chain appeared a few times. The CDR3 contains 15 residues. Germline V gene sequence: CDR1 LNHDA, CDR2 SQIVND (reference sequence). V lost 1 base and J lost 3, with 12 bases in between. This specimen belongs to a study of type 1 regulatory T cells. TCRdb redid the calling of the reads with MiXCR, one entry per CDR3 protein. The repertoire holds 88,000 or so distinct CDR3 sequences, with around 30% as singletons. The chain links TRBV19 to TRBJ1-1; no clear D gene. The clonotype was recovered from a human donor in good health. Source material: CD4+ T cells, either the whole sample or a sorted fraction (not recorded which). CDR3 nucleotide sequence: TGTGCCAGTAGTATAGGGTTCAGGTCTCACACTGAAGCTTTCTTT. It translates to CASSIGFRSHTEAFF.